What follows describes a single TCR beta chain. Its antigen is currently unknown. The sample comes from a study of siplizumab effects on memory and regulatory T cells. TCRdb's table, derived via immunoSEQ multiplex PCR, lists solely in-frame clones and lacks some. The table has 94,000 or so clones, 96% seen once; the top ten hold 0.025% to 0.035%. This CDR3 region has 14 residues. Germline values: CDR1 SGHDN, CDR2 FVKESK. Trimming stripped 5 bases from V and 4 bases from J, with 12 bases between. Naive, memory, effector memory and TEMRA subsets that were unstimulated underwent sequencing in a few donor pairs. The study, taken as a whole, reports: Naive or memory phenotype was unassignable for roughly 75-95% of proliferating CD4+ or CD8+ clones.

V usage is TRBV14 and J usage is TRBJ1-3; no firm D call. Sequenced material: naive CD4+ T cells sorted from blood. This TCR derives from a human donor in good health. The DNA of the CDR3 is TGTGCCAGCAGCGGACTTTCACGGGGAAACACCATATATTTT. Translation: CASSGLSRGNTIYF.